This T cell receptor (beta chain) was obtained from a study of cytomegalovirus exposure and HLA in healthy donors. Study in general: As released early, the data held some 80 million unique TCRs from HLA-typed donors.

A remark on this clone: Its antigen remains unknown.

Donors were ostensibly healthy at sampling, although undocumented immune exposures were probable. Study findings and constraints: Most TCR beta V segments were productive about 87% or about 30% of the time in an earlier analysis.

60 Vbeta and 13 Jbeta primers were used in PCR. TCRdb keeps only in-frame clones here, not all; method: immunoSEQ multiplex PCR. This repertoire shows about 150,000 clones, around a tenth found once; its top ten account for 1.5% to 2%. The sample comprised PBMCs. This sequence originates from a man aged 50-60 years in good health and CMV-seronegative.

The CDR3 DNA sequence: TGCGCCAGCAGCCTAGAGGGACAGGGCCAAGAGACCCAGTACTTC. Its translation: CASSLEGQGQETQYF. The J gene is TRBJ2-5, the V gene TRBV5-1; 9 bases fit TRBD1. Germline loops: CDR1 SGHRS, CDR2 YFSETQ. This CDR3 is 15 amino acids long. The junction had 5 bases not matched to a gene; V was cut back by 4 bases and J by 1 base. The whole variable domain, filled in from reference TRBV5-1 and TRBJ2-5, reads KAGVTQTPRYLIKTRGQQVTLSCSPISGHRSVSWYQQTPGQGLQFLFEYFSETQRNKGNFPGRFSGRQFSNSRSEMNVSTLELGDSALYLCASSLEGQGQETQYFGPGTRLLVL.